The 14 T cell receptor beta chains presented below share a single source sample, sequenced in a study of blood T cell repertoires in COVID-19. Sequencing used immunoSEQ multiplex PCR; TCRdb keeps in-frame clones, though not all of them. The sample has 70,000 or so clones; over 70% are singletons. Source material: peripheral blood. These receptors came from a man older than 75 with active or convalescent COVID-19.

The CDR3 is CASSFGGIPGANVLTF. For the CDR3, the DNA is TGTGCCAGCAGTTTCGGCGGCATTCCTGGGGCCAACGTCCTGACTTTC. V gene TRBV28 combines with J gene TRBJ2-6; D gene ambiguous. This CDR3 has 16 residues. Trimming stripped 3 bases from V and 2 bases from J, with 11 bases between. The V gene's germline CDR1 is MDHEN and CDR2 SYDVKM.

The rearrangement uses TRBV19 and TRBJ2-7; possible D gene TRBD2, 6 bases. The V gene lost 1 base and the J gene lost 6 bases, with 13 bases spanning the gap. Germline lookup yields CDR1 LNHDA and CDR2 SQIVND (reference sequence). This CDR3 comprises 14 residues. CDR3 amino acids: CASSIGRRGGEQYF. The CDR3 DNA is TGTGCCAGTAGTATAGGTCGGAGGGGCGGCGAGCAGTACTTC.

This CDR3 reads CASSLEGANVLTF. CDR3 coding DNA: TGTGCCAGCAGTTTAGAGGGGGCCAACGTCCTGACTTTC. V usage is TRBV27 and J usage is TRBJ2-6; D gene uncertain. The V end lost 2 bases, the J end lost 4 bases, and 3 bases lay between the germline ends. The CDR3 loop spans 13 amino acids. CDR1 and CDR2 from the germline V gene are MNHEY and SMNVEV (reference sequence).

This sequence joins TRBV7-9 and TRBJ2-5, with 9 positions matching TRBD1. The CDR3 totals 14 residues. The germline V gene has CDR1 SEHNR and CDR2 FQNEAQ (reference sequence). The junction had 4 bases not matched to a gene; V was cut back by 4 bases and J by 4 bases. For the CDR3, the DNA is TGTGCCAGCAGCTCCGGACAGGGGTTAGAGACCCAGTACTTC. This encodes CASSSGQGLETQYF.

The chain carries TRBV28 and TRBJ2-5; 10 positions agree with TRBD2. CDR1 MDHEN and CDR2 SYDVKM come from the germline V gene. Germline trimming cut 7 bases from V and 2 bases from J; bases unmatched to any gene: 7. The CDR3 extends over 15 amino acids. The CDR3 loop is CASTSGSGVQETQYF. The CDR3 bases are TGTGCCAGCACTAGCGGGAGTGGGGTTCAAGAGACCCAGTACTTC.

The CDR3 DNA sequence: TGTGCCAGTAGTATACAGGGGACGAAGCCCCAGCATTTT. Its translation: CASSIQGTKPQHF. The rearrangement uses TRBV19 and TRBJ1-5, with D maybe TRBD1 (6 bases). The CDR3 has 13 residues. Looked up from germline, CDR1 is LNHDA and CDR2 is SQIVND (reference sequence). V dropped 2 bases and J dropped 8 bases, with 10 bases sitting between them. The whole variable domain, filled in from reference TRBV19 and TRBJ1-5, reads DGGITQSPKYLFRKEGQNVTLSCEQNLNHDAMYWYRQDPGQGLRLIYYSQIVNDFQKGDIAEGYSVSREKKESFPLTVTSAQKNPTAFYLCASSIQGTKPQHFGDGTRLSIL.

This chain links TRBV6-5 with TRBJ1-3, with D unclear. Germline CDR1 reads MNHEY; CDR2 reads SVGAGI. The CDR3 runs to 15 residues. Trimming removed 5 bases from V and 0 bases from J, with 11 bases in between. CDR3 protein: CASSRITSSGNTIYF. The CDR3 region has the DNA TGTGCCAGCAGTAGAATCACGAGCTCTGGAAACACCATATATTTT.

This chain connects TRBV6-2 or TRBV6-3 to TRBJ2-7, with TRBD2 matching 8 bases. From germline, CDR1 is MNHEY and CDR2 SVGEGT. CDR3 length: 14 amino acids. The trim removed 5 bases at V and 2 bases at J, leaving 5 bases unmatched. The CDR3 spells CASSQTSGAYEQYF. The CDR3 DNA follows: TGTGCCAGCAGTCAAACTAGCGGTGCCTACGAGCAGTACTTC.

The chain employs TRBV20-1 and TRBJ2-1; D call uncertain. The V end was cut by 1 base, the J end by 7 bases, with 2 bases between. The CDR3 runs to 10 residues. CDR1 is DFQATT, CDR2 SNEGSKA, per germline (reference sequence). The CDR3 sequence is CSARANEQFF. The DNA for the CDR3 is TGCAGTGCTAGAGCTAATGAGCAGTTCTTC.

This chain joins TRBV6-1 and TRBJ2-5, with TRBD2 as a possible D gene (6 bases). V was clipped by 4 bases and J by 5 bases, with 23 bases between them. This CDR3 has 17 amino acids. Per the germline V gene, CDR1 is MNHNS and CDR2 is SASEGT. For the CDR3, the DNA is TGTGCCAGCAGTGGACGGGGGTCTCAAAGGAATCGGGAGACCCAGTACTTC. Translating gives CASSGRGSQRNRETQYF.

This clone was counted a single time. The rearrangement joins TRBV3-1 (or the pseudogene TRBV3-2) to TRBJ1-6; the D gene is possibly TRBD1 (5 bases). The CDR3 sequence is 16 residues long. CDR1 and CDR2 from the germline V gene are LGHDT and YNNKEL (reference sequence). Deletions cut 1 base from V and 4 bases from J, with 11 bases between. The DNA of the CDR3 is TGTGCCAGCAGCCAAGCGCGGACATATTATAATTCACCCCTCCACTTT. It specifies CASSQARTYYNSPLHF.

This sequence joins TRBV3-1 (or the pseudogene TRBV3-2) and TRBJ1-1, with D maybe TRBD1 (5 bases). CDR1 is LGHDT and CDR2 is YNNKEL in the germline V gene (reference sequence). The CDR3 is 15 residues long. V lost 4 bases and J lost 6, with 18 bases in between. CDR3 amino acids: CASSLTAGVWAEAFF. The DNA for the CDR3 is TGTGCCAGCAGCCTGACGGCGGGGGTCTGGGCTGAAGCTTTCTTT.

The rearrangement uses TRBV27 and TRBJ1-2; D is perhaps TRBD1 (6 bases). V shed 2 bases and J shed 8 bases, with 12 bases lying between them. CDR1 is MNHEY and CDR2 is SMNVEV in the germline V gene (reference sequence). This CDR3 spans 13 amino acids. CDR3 in DNA: TGTGCCAGCAGTTTAGGGGGCGGGAGGGGCTACACCTTC. Its translation: CASSLGGGRGYTF.

The J gene is TRBJ1-5, the V gene TRBV20-1; 9 bases line up with TRBD1. The V gene's germline CDR1 is DFQATT and CDR2 SNEGSKA (reference sequence). The CDR3 extends over 15 amino acids. V shed 3 bases and J 2 bases; nucleotides not matched to a gene: 5. CDR3 coding DNA: TGCAGTGCTAGTGCCAGGACAGGGGGCAATCAGCCCCAGCATTTT. Translating gives CSASARTGGNQPQHF.